The clone carrying this T cell receptor (beta chain) was counted ten times or more. The antigen is not known. This sample was taken from a study of T cell repertoires in cytomegalovirus infection. Across the whole study: A matching HLA type, together with CMV infection, was signaled by public TCR beta signatures. Study conclusions and caveats: Based on cumulative public TCR beta family frequency, carriers of CMV plus the relevant HLA were identified. In two of eight donors, the top clonotype was HLA-C-restricted CMV-specific.

TCRdb re-called the reads through MiXCR, storing one row per CDR3 protein. The repertoire holds roughly 230,000 distinct CDR3 sequences, with 6.5% as singletons. Germline-derived CDR1 and CDR2 are GTSNPN and SVGIG (reference sequence). Losses at the gene ends were 7 bases for V and 2 bases for J; bases not matched to a gene: 11. This CDR3 contains 14 residues. The receptor was derived from a human donor in good health (CMV status not recorded). Some clones in this sample may be carry-over from other donors' samples. J is TRBJ2-7 and V is TRBV30, with 7 positions matching TRBD1. Sequencing was done on a sample of PBMCs. The CDR3 loop reads CASILTGPPYEQYF. CDR3 nucleotides: TGTGCCTCTATCCTGACAGGGCCTCCCTACGAGCAGTACTTC. Combining the CDR3 with reference TRBV30 and TRBJ2-7 gives the whole variable domain SQTIHQWPATLVQPVGSPLSLECTVEGTSNPNLYWYRQAAGRGLQLLFYSVGIGQISSEVPQNLSASRPQDRQFILSSKKLLLSDSGFYLCASILTGPPYEQYFGPGTRLTVT.